Below, 23 T cell receptor beta chains from the same sample are listed, as sequenced in a study of blood T cell repertoires in COVID-19. The method was immunoSEQ multiplex PCR; TCRdb's version includes in-frame clones alone and lacks a portion of them. The profile shows over 70,000 clones, around 80% of them singletons. Sequenced material: peripheral blood. These receptors were collected from a man aged 65 to 79 who had recovered from COVID-19.

V usage is TRBV28 and J usage is TRBJ2-5; 9 bases match TRBD2. Germline assignment: CDR1 MDHEN and CDR2 SYDVKM. The junction had 21 bases not matched to a gene; V was cut back by 8 bases and J by 5 bases. This CDR3 has 18 residues. CDR3 sequence: CASCSGVGAGGHRETQYF. The CDR3 DNA is TGTGCCAGCTGTTCTGGGGTTGGGGCGGGAGGGCACCGGGAGACCCAGTACTTC.

The chain uses TRBV24-1 and TRBJ2-1, with 7 nucleotides matching TRBD1. Germline V gene sequence: CDR1 KGHDR, CDR2 SFDVKD. V was pared by 4 bases and J by 5 bases, with 7 bases of the junction left unmatched. The CDR3 is 15 amino acids. The CDR3 protein is CATSEGQRVNNEQFF. CDR3 sequence (DNA): TGTGCCACCAGTGAGGGACAGAGGGTTAACAATGAGCAGTTCTTC.

CDR3 DNA sequence: TGTGCCAGCTCACCTCGGACTAGCGGTCACACAGATACGCAGTATTTT. Translating it yields CASSPRTSGHTDTQYF. This chain connects TRBV18 to TRBJ2-3; 10 nucleotides match TRBD2. V gave up 3 bases and J gave up 2 bases; unmatched junction bases: 5. The CDR3 consists of 16 residues. Per the germline V gene, CDR1 is KGHSH and CDR2 is LQKENI.

V gene TRBV5-6 combines with J gene TRBJ2-1, with 11 positions matching TRBD2. The length of the CDR3 is 18 residues. Germline V gene data show CDR1 as SGHDT and CDR2 as YYEEEE. J was trimmed by 5 bases and V by 4 bases; bases with no gene match: 14. This CDR3 is CASSLLLSGLAGNNEQFF. In DNA, the CDR3 is TGTGCCAGCAGCCTATTGCTCTCTGGACTAGCGGGTAACAATGAGCAGTTCTTC.

This rearrangement joins TRBV9 to TRBJ1-5; 8 nucleotides agree with TRBD1. Unmatched junction bases numbered 5, after V lost 3 bases and J lost 0 bases. Germline assignment: CDR1 SGDLS and CDR2 YYNGEE. The CDR3 spans 16 residues. CDR3 in DNA: TGTGCCAGCAGCGCCGGGACAGGCCTTAGCAATCAGCCCCAGCATTTT. Protein: CASSAGTGLSNQPQHF.

This clone came up once. The V and J genes are TRBV12-2 and TRBJ1-2; the table's D call of TRBD1 was not tested on the DNA. TRBV12-2 is a recognized pseudogene. This CDR3 has 17 residues. The CDR3 sequence: CASRLTAGTGYRDGYTF. The CDR3 bases are TGTGCAAGTCGCTTAACTGCCGGAACAGGGTATCGGGATGGCTACACCTTC.

The chain uses TRBV18 and TRBJ2-7, with TRBD1 matching 8 bases. V trimming: 3 bases; J trimming: 3 bases; junction bases outside the gene matches: 1. Germline V lookup: CDR1 KGHSH, CDR2 LQKENI. CDR3 length: 13 amino acids. This chain's CDR3 is CASSPTGGYEQYF. The CDR3 DNA reads TGTGCCAGCTCACCTACAGGGGGCTACGAGCAGTACTTC.

In DNA, the CDR3 is TGCGCCAGCAGCCAAGAAGTAGGGGTACAGCCCCAGCATTTT. Translation: CASSQEVGVQPQHF. The V and J genes are TRBV4-3 and TRBJ1-5; D is possibly TRBD1 (5 bases). The CDR3 loop spans 14 amino acids. The ends were cut back, 0 bases at V and 7 bases at J, with 10 bases in the middle. Germline V gene sequence: CDR1 LGHNA, CDR2 YSLEER.

In this sample, this clone turned up once. CDR3 amino acids: CATSDLGRNSVRGEQFF. The CDR3 DNA reads as TGTGCCACCAGTGATTTGGGAAGGAACAGCGTCCGCGGGGAGCAGTTCTTC. This chain joins TRBV24-1 and TRBJ2-1; tentative D call: TRBD2 (5 bases). This CDR3 is built from 17 residues. The V end was cut by 0 bases, the J end by 10 bases, with 21 bases between. Germline lookup yields CDR1 KGHDR and CDR2 SFDVKD.

The chain combines TRBV16 with TRBJ2-7; D gene uncertain. Germline CDR1 is KGHSY and CDR2 is FQNENV. V was cut by 1 base and J by 1 base, with 8 bases left in between. The CDR3 runs to 14 residues. The CDR3 protein is CASSQLAVSYEQYF. In DNA form, the CDR3 reads TGTGCCAGCAGCCAATTGGCAGTTTCCTACGAGCAGTACTTC.

The chain uses TRBV5-6 and TRBJ1-2; D possibly corresponds to TRBD1 (6 bases). Germline V gene data show CDR1 as SGHDT and CDR2 as YYEEEE. This CDR3 comprises 13 residues. The ends were cut back, 4 bases at V and 4 bases at J, with 11 bases in the middle. The CDR3: CASSPGQSYGYTF. Here the CDR3 DNA reads TGTGCCAGCAGCCCCGGACAGAGCTATGGCTACACCTTC.

The genes are TRBV28 and TRBJ2-7; D unresolved. CDR3 length: 15 residues. The V end was cut by 2 bases, the J end by 2 bases, with 13 bases between. Per the germline V gene, CDR1 is MDHEN and CDR2 is SYDVKM. The CDR3 DNA sequence: TGTGCCAGCAGTTTAGGGCAGCCCAACCCCTACGAGCAGTACTTC. Protein product: CASSLGQPNPYEQYF.

The V and J genes are TRBV5-1 and TRBJ2-3; D possibly corresponds to TRBD2 (6 bases). CDR3 length: 15 residues. Germline V gene sequence: CDR1 SGHRS, CDR2 YFSETQ. The germline V and J ends were trimmed by 5 bases and 5 bases, with 18 bases remaining between them. The CDR3 spells CASSEDGGPEDTQYF. CDR3 DNA sequence: TGCGCCAGCAGTGAGGACGGAGGGCCTGAAGATACGCAGTATTTT.

The chain uses TRBV28 and TRBJ2-1; weak D call: TRBD2 (6 bases). Germline CDR1 MDHEN, CDR2 SYDVKM. V lost 2 bases, J lost 7 bases, and 18 bases lay in between. CDR3 length equals 16 residues. DNA for the CDR3: TGTGCCAGCAGTTTACCCGGTGGAGGGACGGGGAATGAGCAGTTCTTC. Amino acid sequence: CASSLPGGGTGNEQFF.

This chain uses TRBV7-2 with TRBJ2-2; D unresolved. V lost 5 bases to trimming and J lost 6 bases, with 16 bases between them. Per the germline V gene, CDR1 is SGHTA and CDR2 is FQGNSA. This CDR3 contains 15 residues. The CDR3 spells CASSPRRGVAGELFF. CDR3 DNA sequence: TGTGCCAGCAGCCCCCGTCGAGGAGTGGCCGGGGAGCTGTTTTTT.

The chain is built from TRBV11-2 and TRBJ2-5, with TRBD1 matching over 8 bases. Germline V gives CDR1 SGHAT, CDR2 FQNNGV. This CDR3 spans 20 amino acids. J lost 3 bases, V lost 0 bases, and 18 bases had no gene match. The CDR3 loop is CASSLEFPSRQGTQEETQYF. In nucleotides, the CDR3 is TGTGCCAGCAGCTTAGAATTCCCTTCCCGACAGGGGACGCAGGAAGAGACCCAGTACTTC.

The rearrangement links TRBV6-5 to TRBJ2-7; TRBD2 matches at 11 bases. This CDR3 comprises 15 residues. The ends lost 5 bases at V and 5 bases at J; junction bases unmatched: 8. Germline loops: CDR1 MNHEY, CDR2 SVGAGI. The CDR3 sequence: CASSQTGLAVNEQYF. CDR3 bases: TGTGCCAGCAGTCAAACGGGACTAGCGGTCAACGAGCAGTACTTC.

This chain links TRBV14 with TRBJ2-4; a possible D gene is TRBD2 (5 bases). Germline loops: CDR1 SGHDN, CDR2 FVKESK. The CDR3 contains 13 residues. Trimming shortened V by 0 bases and J by 13 bases, and 13 bases separated the two germline ends. CDR3 amino acids: CASSQDRLQRQYF. Written as DNA, the CDR3 is TGTGCCAGCAGCCAAGATCGATTGCAGCGGCAGTACTTC. Full variable domain (missing parts from reference TRBV14 and TRBJ2-4): EAGVTQFPSHSVIEKGQTVTLRCDPISGHDNLYWYRRVMGKEIKFLLHFVKESKQDESGMPNNRFLAERTGGTYSTLKVQPAELEDSGVYFCASSQDRLQRQYFGAGTRLSVL.

V is TRBV5-4 and J is TRBJ1-2; 9 bases are shared with TRBD1. Germline V gene data show CDR1 as SGHNT and CDR2 as YYREEE (reference sequence). V shed 4 bases, J shed 2 bases, and the junction held 9 bases outside the gene matches. The CDR3 is made up of 16 amino acids. In nucleotides, the CDR3 is TGTGCCAGCAGCCAGGAACAGGGGGCGAGGAACTATGGCTACACCTTC. It is translated as CASSQEQGARNYGYTF.

The V gene is TRBV28, the J gene TRBJ2-7, with D possibly matching TRBD1 (6 bases). Germline CDR1 is MDHEN and CDR2 is SYDVKM. With 3 bases removed from V and 9 bases from J, the gap between germline ends came to 24 bases. The CDR3 consists of 16 residues. CDR3 loop: CASSLPSGTPGGGQYF. CDR3 in DNA: TGTGCCAGCAGTTTGCCCTCAGGGACACCTGGTGGGGGGCAGTACTTC.

This clone has a handful of counts. This chain joins TRBV19 and TRBJ2-7; D unresolved. With 5 bases removed from V and 0 bases from J, the gap between germline ends came to 8 bases. Per the germline V gene, CDR1 is LNHDA and CDR2 is SQIVND (reference sequence). CDR3 length: 13 amino acids. The CDR3 loop reads CASSPSPSYEQYF. CDR3 nucleotides: TGTGCCAGTAGTCCCAGTCCCTCCTACGAGCAGTACTTC.

This clone is judged medium-sized. The chain recombines TRBV27 with TRBJ2-1; tentatively, D is TRBD1 (5 bases). The CDR3 sequence is 15 residues long. The V end lost 3 bases, the J end lost 4 bases, and 13 bases lay between the germline ends. Germline assignment: CDR1 MNHEY and CDR2 SMNVEV (reference sequence). CDR3 sequence: CASSFPRQGYNEQFF. The CDR3 DNA reads TGTGCCAGCAGTTTCCCCCGCCAGGGATACAATGAGCAGTTCTTC.

The chain has TRBV6-1 and TRBJ2-5, with 15 bases that match TRBD2. CDR3 length: 20 amino acids. J was trimmed by 1 base and V by 2 bases; bases with no gene match: 11. The germline CDR1 and CDR2 sequences are MNHNS and SASEGT. Here the CDR3 reads CASSEQGTSGGSLTQETQYF. CDR3 bases: TGTGCCAGCAGTGAACAAGGGACTAGCGGGGGGTCGCTAACCCAAGAGACCCAGTACTTC.